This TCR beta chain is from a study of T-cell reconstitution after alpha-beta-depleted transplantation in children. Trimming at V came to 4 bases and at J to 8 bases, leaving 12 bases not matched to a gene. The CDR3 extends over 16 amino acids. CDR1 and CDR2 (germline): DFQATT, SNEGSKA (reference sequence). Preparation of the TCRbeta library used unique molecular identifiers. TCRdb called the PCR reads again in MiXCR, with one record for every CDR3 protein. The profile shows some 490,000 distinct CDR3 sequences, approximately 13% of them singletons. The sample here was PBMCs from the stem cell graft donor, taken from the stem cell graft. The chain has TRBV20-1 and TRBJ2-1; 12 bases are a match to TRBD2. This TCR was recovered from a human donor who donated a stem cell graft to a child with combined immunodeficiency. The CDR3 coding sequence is TGCAGTGCTAAAAACCAACTAGCGGGAGGTTGGTATGAGCAGTTCTTC. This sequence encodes CSAKNQLAGGWYEQFF.